This T cell receptor (beta chain) appears in the sequencing data of a study of blood T cell repertoires in COVID-19 (dated by TCRdb to between 2020 and 2021). Background for the entire study: Samples from collaborators originated in the United States, Italy and Spain and spanned both the acute and convalescent phases of COVID-19. A de-identified subject ID, COVID-19 status, age in years and sex were almost always included in the sample metadata. The material from the prospective study consisted of cDNA or gDNA derived from T cells, B-cell-depleted T cells, or PBMCs. Samples were obtained from the ongoing ImmuneRACE study (first 160 participants) and from approximately 1,200 subjects provided by 6 global collaborators. HLA class I and class II types, where available, came from metadata supplied by the sample provider rather than from assay-based typing. The dataset comprised deeply sampled blood TCRbeta repertoires from subjects exposed to, actively infected with, or recovered from COVID-19. The repertoires were made available in a free public database intended to serve as a resource for research on the immune response to SARS-CoV-2.

Note on this clone: What this receptor recognizes is not known. Nothing much larger sits one base from this clone, and base qualities are not available.

At one collaborating source in Seattle, patients were enrolled during active infection and were followed longitudinally through the course of disease. Each collaborating institution followed its own protocols to collect whole blood in K2EDTA tubes. For TCRbeta analysis, collaborators shipped samples in one of three forms: frozen whole blood, isolated PBMCs, or DNA extracted from either of those sample types. TCRbeta CDR3 regions were amplified from genomic DNA by means of the immunoSEQ Assay, a bias-controlled multiplex PCR. In the original analysis: Within the assay, amplification of reference gene primers was used to estimate how many nucleated cells each sample contained. To quantify the absolute abundance of each unique TCRbeta CDR3 rearrangement, sequence reads were collapsed and filtered. For each sample, productive Simpson clonality was calculated by taking the square root of Simpson's diversity index across productive rearrangements. TCRdb obtained this table from immuneACCESS and retained in-frame rearrangements with V and J assigned. These tables miss some clones; where compared with another copy, unresolved V genes account for less than half of the shortfall, and the remainder is unexplained. V, J and clone size are taken as reported in that table, and D and trimming were inferred from the DNA itself. This sample gives 150,000 to 200,000 clones in total; around 92% of them show up just once. The leading ten clones occupy 4.8% of the sample.

What the authors observed across the whole study: Clinical and demographic metadata were provided uncurated, with the amount varying by source and participant.

The sequenced sample consisted of peripheral blood. This receptor was identified in a man aged 25-40 years with COVID-19, enrolled during active disease.

CDR3 sequence: CASSPLRDMDEKLFF. The DNA sequence is given as TGTGCCAGCTCACCACTCCGGGACATGGATGAAAAACTGTTTTTT. This chain is built from TRBV18 and TRBJ1-4; the D segment could be TRBD1, given 6 matching bases. The germline V gene yields KGHSH for CDR1 and LQKENI for CDR2. The CDR3 runs 15 residues from the cysteine to the phenylalanine. Only the CDR3 DNA is retained, 45 bases long and in frame from the first base. At the junction V is shortened by 1 base and J by 6 bases, with 12 bases in between.